This T cell receptor (beta chain) was sequenced for a study of blood T cell repertoires in COVID-19. Study overall: Sites across the United States, Italy and Spain contributed samples from acute and convalescent COVID-19. The analysed material was cDNA or gDNA that came from T cells, B-cell-depleted T cells, or PBMCs.

In the authors' methods: Reference gene primer amplification gave estimated nucleated cell counts. The method was immunoSEQ multiplex PCR; TCRdb's version includes in-frame clones alone and lacks a portion of them. D and trimming were read from the DNA, whereas the V and J calls and clone size are those reported in that table. The table has approximately 60,000 clones, around 79% seen once. The V end lost 5 bases, the J end lost 5 bases, and 10 bases lay between the germline ends. This CDR3 has 13 amino acids. The germline CDR1 and CDR2 sequences are SGHAT and FQNNGV. J is TRBJ2-1 and V is TRBV11-2, with D perhaps TRBD1 (5 bases). The clonotype comes from a man between 60 and 75 years old with acute or convalescent COVID-19. Sequenced material: peripheral blood. CDR3 amino acids: CASSADSNNEQFF. DNA for the CDR3: TGTGCCAGCAGCGCCGACAGTAACAATGAGCAGTTCTTC.